This TCR beta chain was sequenced in a study of T cells in Graves' hyperthyroidism and ophthalmopathy. Trimming cost V 9 bases and J 5 bases; bases outside gene matches: 18. CDR1 is MDHEN and CDR2 is SYDVKM in the germline V gene. CDR3 length: 16 residues. This clonotype was picked up a small number of times. A lack of ophthalmopathy progression within 18 months defined stable Graves' hyperthyroidism. Researchers took RNA transcripts and amplified the TCR beta CDR3 regions from them. A first-round RT-PCR of the TCR CDR3 used the HTBI primer set. Each CDR3 protein is one row after TCRdb ran MiXCR on the multiplex PCR reads. Among some 510,000 distinct CDR3 sequences listed, roughly 20% were seen once.

The chain is built from TRBV28 and TRBJ2-7; 8 positions match TRBD2. The clonotype was recovered from a man between 18 and 35 years old with Graves' hyperthyroidism. The specimen sequenced was blood. The CDR3 sequence is CASGRTAGTRSNEQYF. CDR3 sequence (DNA): TGTGCCAGTGGGAGGACCGCCGGGACTAGATCGAACGAGCAGTACTTC.